The present entry profiles one TCR beta chain with its context. These data originate in a study of shared clonotypes between healthy human individuals. The protocol was immunoSEQ multiplex PCR, while the TCRdb copy is restricted to in-frame clones and leaves out a portion. The table lists millions of clones, 90% to 95% of them singletons. CDR3 size: 16 residues. From germline, CDR1 is LNHDA and CDR2 SQIVND (reference sequence). V was pared by 3 bases and J by 7 bases, with 21 bases between. The source is a man aged 18-30 years in good health. This chain links TRBV19 with TRBJ1-1, with D tentatively TRBD1 (5 bases). The material sequenced was naive CD4+ T cells sorted from blood. Stated subset: CD45RA+ positively selected. The CDR3 reads CASSMAQDRAFYEAFF. The CDR3 bases are TGTGCCAGTAGTATGGCCCAAGACAGAGCCTTCTATGAAGCTTTCTTT.